This T cell receptor beta chain was sequenced during a study of control samples from healthy donors and cancer patients. TCRdb keeps only in-frame clones here, not all; method: immunoSEQ multiplex PCR. This table holds tens of thousands of clones, about 94% found once. The specimen sequenced was blood. The origin of this receptor is a woman in her twenties or thirties in good health.

The CDR3 DNA reads TGTGCCAGCACCCGGTATGAGGATGAGCAGTTCTTC. Translating it yields CASTRYEDEQFF. The chain employs TRBV11-2 and TRBJ2-1; D ambiguous. Per the germline V gene, CDR1 is SGHAT and CDR2 is FQNNGV. The V gene lost 7 bases and the J gene lost 8 bases, with 12 bases spanning the gap. The CDR3 covers 12 residues.